This TCR beta chain was identified in a study of OX40 agonist ivuxolimab in advanced cancers. Across the study: In this cohort, patients received ivuxolimab, an agonistic anti-OX40 (CD134) antibody. Patients were infused with ivuxolimab every 2 weeks at 0.01 to 10 mg/kg.

The protocol was immunoSEQ multiplex PCR, while the TCRdb copy is restricted to in-frame clones and leaves out a portion. Among 50,000 to 65,000 clones, around four fifths were seen once, and the ten largest hold roughly 2.3%. General observations from the study: Compared with CD4+, CD8+ T cells on average had more expanded clones.

Concerning this clone: What it recognizes is unknown.

This clonotype originated in an adult with an advanced solid tumor such as melanoma, head and neck, liver or kidney cancer. The input for sequencing was CD4+ or CD8+ T cells sorted from blood, taken in a trial of the OX40 agonist ivuxolimab.

In DNA form, the CDR3 reads TGTGCCAGCAGTAGGCCAGGGAGGGACTATGGCTACACCTTC. Translating gives CASSRPGRDYGYTF. The J gene is TRBJ1-2, the V gene TRBV2; D is perhaps TRBD1 (5 bases). The germline V gene has CDR1 SNHLY and CDR2 FYNNEI. The CDR3 contains 14 residues. Trimming took off 5 bases at V and 3 bases at J, with 13 bases between the two ends.